These 15 T cell receptor beta chains came from one sample sequenced in a study of T cells in localized non-small cell lung cancer. Assay used: immunoSEQ multiplex PCR; TCRdb lists only in-frame clones, some missing. This sample has 72,000 or so clones, with around 85% found just once. The source material was peripheral blood, sampled before any cancer treatment. These receptors were taken from a male donor aged 60 or over with stage III squamous cell lung carcinoma.

CDR3 coding DNA: TGTGCCAGCAGTTACTCGGACAGGGTTGAGGGCTACACCTTC. It translates to CASSYSDRVEGYTF. This chain uses TRBV6-5 with TRBJ1-2, with TRBD1 identical over 8 bases. V was pared by 0 bases and J by 8 bases, with 5 bases of the junction left unmatched. Germline CDR1 MNHEY, CDR2 SVGAGI. This CDR3 contains 14 residues.

The J gene is TRBJ2-3, the V gene TRBV7-3; 8 positions agree with TRBD2. CDR1 is SGHTA and CDR2 is FQGTGA in the germline V gene. Trimming removed 1 base from V and 5 bases from J; junction bases left unmatched: 2. The CDR3 has 14 residues. CDR3 amino acids: CASSLNRGGDTQYF. Written as DNA, the CDR3 is TGTGCCAGCAGCTTAAATCGGGGGGGAGATACGCAGTATTTT.

The genes are TRBV29-1 and TRBJ2-3; D gene uncertain. Trimming shortened V by 4 bases and J by 0 bases, and 11 bases separated the two germline ends. Germline values: CDR1 SQVTM, CDR2 ANQGSEA. The CDR3 covers 14 residues. The DNA for the CDR3 is TGCAGCGTTGTATTCCTCCCCAGCACAGATACGCAGTATTTT. Translation: CSVVFLPSTDTQYF.

The chain links TRBV19 to TRBJ2-5; 7 positions agree with TRBD2. The CDR3 loop spans 12 amino acids. Unmatched junction bases numbered 7, after V lost 3 bases and J lost 12 bases. Germline values: CDR1 LNHDA, CDR2 SQIVND (reference sequence). The CDR3 loop is CASSMGPAGEYF. In DNA form, the CDR3 reads TGTGCCAGTAGTATGGGGCCCGCGGGGGAGTACTTC.

The J gene is TRBJ2-1, the V gene TRBV2, with 10 bases identical to TRBD2. With V trimmed by 4 bases and J by 3 bases, 3 bases remained unmatched. This CDR3 is built from 15 residues. The germline V gene has CDR1 SNHLY and CDR2 FYNNEI. CDR3 in amino acids: CASSGERGGYNEQFF. As DNA, the CDR3 is TGTGCCAGCAGTGGAGAGCGGGGGGGCTACAATGAGCAGTTCTTC.

V is TRBV19 and J is TRBJ1-5; TRBD1 might be the D (6 bases). Germline CDR1 reads LNHDA; CDR2 reads SQIVND (reference sequence). The CDR3 has 15 residues. Trimming left V 6 bases short and J 2 bases short, with 14 bases between. CDR3 nucleotide sequence: TGTGCCAGTAGGCACAGGGAGGGGCGCAATCAGCCCCAGCATTTT. It is translated as CASRHREGRNQPQHF. Full variable domain (rest looked up from reference TRBV19 and TRBJ1-5): DGGITQSPKYLFRKEGQNVTLSCEQNLNHDAMYWYRQDPGQGLRLIYYSQIVNDFQKGDIAEGYSVSREKKESFPLTVTSAQKNPTAFYLCASRHREGRNQPQHFGDGTRLSIL.

The chain combines TRBV9 with TRBJ1-1; 10 bases agree with TRBD1. Germline V gene data show CDR1 as SGDLS and CDR2 as YYNGEE. The CDR3 has 15 residues. V shed 0 bases and J 3 bases; nucleotides not matched to a gene: 2. CDR3 coding DNA: TGTGCCAGCAGCGTAGCCGGGACAGGGGACACTGAAGCTTTCTTT. Translated: CASSVAGTGDTEAFF.

For this clone: Other DNA variants within this sample encode the same CDR3. The rearrangement links TRBV4-2 to TRBJ2-1; D is ambiguous. The V end was cut by 0 bases, the J end by 1 base, with 7 bases between. Germline-derived CDR1 and CDR2 are LGHNA and YNFKEQ. The CDR3 is 15 residues long. The DNA for the CDR3 is TGTGCCAGCAGCCAAGATAAAGGGTCCTACAATGAGCAGTTCTTC. As protein: CASSQDKGSYNEQFF.

The CDR3 loop reads CASSSRGPSNQPQHF. For the CDR3, the DNA is TGTGCCAGCAGCTCTAGGGGGCCGTCTAATCAGCCCCAGCATTTT. The J gene is TRBJ1-5, the V gene TRBV5-6, with 7 positions matching TRBD1. The CDR3 has 15 amino acids. Germline V gene sequence: CDR1 SGHDT, CDR2 YYEEEE. Trimming at V came to 3 bases and at J to 4 bases, leaving 7 bases not matched to a gene.

V gene TRBV11-3 combines with J gene TRBJ2-3; 12 bases align to TRBD1. The CDR3 contains 16 residues. Germline CDR1 and CDR2: SGHNT and YENEEA. The trim removed 5 bases at V and 0 bases at J, leaving 3 bases unmatched. The DNA for the CDR3 is TGTGCCAGCAGCAGCGGGACAGGGGGCAGCACAGATACGCAGTATTTT. Encoded protein: CASSSGTGGSTDTQYF.

In this sample, this clone turned up a few times. The chain combines TRBV2 with TRBJ1-1, with D possibly TRBD1 on 5 matching bases. The germline V gene has CDR1 SNHLY and CDR2 FYNNEI. Trimming shortened V by 1 base and J by 3 bases, and 9 bases separated the two germline ends. The CDR3 spans 14 residues. In DNA form, the CDR3 reads TGTGCCAGCAGTGAAGGGGACTGGGACACTGAAGCTTTCTTT. This translates into CASSEGDWDTEAFF.

The V and J genes are TRBV9 and TRBJ2-1; D remains unclear. Between the trimmed V and J ends, which lost 3 bases and 2 bases, there was a span of 6 bases. Germline V gene lookup returns CDR1 SGDLS and CDR2 YYNGEE. The CDR3 length is 13 residues. CDR3 nucleotides: TGTGCCAGCAGCGGGCCAACCTACAATGAGCAGTTCTTC. The encoded protein is CASSGPTYNEQFF. Together with reference TRBV9 and TRBJ2-1, the CDR3 gives the full variable domain: DSGVTQTPKHLITATGQRVTLRCSPRSGDLSVYWYQQSLDQGLQFLIQYYNGEERAKGNILERFSAQQFPDLHSELNLSSLELGDSALYFCASSGPTYNEQFFGPGTRLTVL.

The chain links TRBV28 to TRBJ2-6; no firm D call. Per the germline V gene, CDR1 is MDHEN and CDR2 is SYDVKM. Trimming left V 5 bases short and J 2 bases short, with 10 bases between. The CDR3 contains 15 residues. The DNA for the CDR3 is TGTGCCAGCAGTCCGCCGGGCCCTGGGGCCAACGTCCTGACTTTC. Its translation: CASSPPGPGANVLTF.

In this sample, this clone turned up a few times. The gene calls are TRBV7-8 and TRBJ1-2; D not certain. V lost 2 bases and J 8 bases, leaving 9 bases between the germline ends. The CDR3 runs 12 residues. Germline values: CDR1 SGHVS, CDR2 FQNEAQ. The CDR3 here is CASSLLLTGYTF. The CDR3 DNA follows: TGTGCCAGCAGCTTATTGCTCACGGGCTACACCTTC.

This chain connects TRBV15 to TRBJ1-6, with D possibly being TRBD1 (5 bases). The CDR3 consists of 14 residues. The germline gives CDR1 LNHNV, CDR2 YYDKDF (reference sequence). V was trimmed by 2 bases and J by 8 bases, leaving 10 bases between them. CDR3: CATSRIRADSPLHF. The CDR3 DNA sequence: TGTGCCACCAGCAGAATCAGGGCTGATTCACCCCTCCACTTT.